These T cell receptor beta chains were read from a single sample in a study of cytomegalovirus exposure and HLA in healthy donors. The assay was immunoSEQ multiplex PCR, and TCRdb's table has in-frame clones only and misses some. The sample carries roughly 100,000 clones, over 70% recorded once. The sample was PBMCs. Receptor source: a male donor in good health and CMV-seronegative. CDR3s include the opening cysteine and the closing phenylalanine or tryptophan. The D gene is left open where the match is weak. Part of the rows lack a size; the others show once, few, many or a class for expanded clones.

DNA: TGTGCCAGCAGCTCCCCCCCTGAGGCGCAGTACTTC
CDR3: CASSSPPEAQYF
V: TRBV11-1
D: -
size: many
J: TRBJ2-7

DNA: TGTGCCAGCAGAAAAGGGGTCGGAATCACTGAAGCTTTCTTT
CDR3: CASRKGVGITEAFF
V: TRBV6-4
D: -
size: -
J: TRBJ1-1

DNA: TGCGCCAGCAGCTTTGACAGCCCCTCCTACGAGCAGTACTTC
CDR3: CASSFDSPSYEQYF
V: TRBV5-1
D: -
size: few
J: TRBJ2-7

DNA: TGTGCCAGCAGCCCTCGGACTAGCGGGAGTGCAGATACGCAGTATTTT
CDR3: CASSPRTSGSADTQYF
V: TRBV7-9
D: TRBD2
size: once
J: TRBJ2-3

DNA: TGCAGCGTTGATCTAGCGGGAGTGGATGATACGCAGTATTTT
CDR3: CSVDLAGVDDTQYF
V: TRBV29-1
D: TRBD2
size: -
J: TRBJ2-3

DNA: TGTGCCAGCAGCTTAGTCTCGGGTCTACTGACTAGCGGGCAAGAGACCCAGTACTTC
CDR3: CASSLVSGLLTSGQETQYF
V: TRBV11-2
D: TRBD2
size: -
J: TRBJ2-5

DNA: TGTGCCAGCAGCTTAGGAATAGCGGGAGGCTACCTGGATGAGCAGTTCTTC
CDR3: CASSLGIAGGYLDEQFF
V: TRBV7-9
D: TRBD2
size: once
J: TRBJ2-1

DNA: TGTGCTAGTGGTTTGGATCAAACCGGGACAGGGGCTCAAGAGACCCAGTACTTC
CDR3: CASGLDQTGTGAQETQYF
V: TRBV12-5
D: TRBD1
size: -
J: TRBJ2-5

DNA: TGTGCCAGCAGCCCAGTAACCGGGACTAGCGGGTACGAGCAGTACTTC
CDR3: CASSPVTGTSGYEQYF
V: TRBV4-2
D: TRBD2
size: -
J: TRBJ2-7

DNA: TGTGCCAGTAGTATACATCAGGGAACAGATACGCAGTATTTT
CDR3: CASSIHQGTDTQYF
V: TRBV19
D: -
size: -
J: TRBJ2-3

DNA: TGTGCCAGCAGCTTAGCAGGGACAGACTACGAGCAGTACTTC
CDR3: CASSLAGTDYEQYF
V: TRBV7-8
D: TRBD1
size: -
J: TRBJ2-7

DNA: TGCGCCAGCAGCAACCGGGACAGGGCCCAAGAGACCCAGTACTTC
CDR3: CASSNRDRAQETQYF
V: TRBV5-1
D: TRBD1
size: -
J: TRBJ2-5

DNA: TGTGCCAGCAGCTCGTCTAGCGGGAGCGGCACAGATACGCAGTATTTT
CDR3: CASSSSSGSGTDTQYF
V: TRBV7-2
D: TRBD2
size: -
J: TRBJ2-3

DNA: TGCGCCAGCAGCTTGGCTGGGACTAGGGAAGAGACCCAGTACTTC
CDR3: CASSLAGTREETQYF
V: TRBV5-1
D: TRBD2
size: -
J: TRBJ2-5

DNA: TGTGCCAGTGAAAATAGCGGGAGCCGAAACACCGGGGAGCTGTTTTTT
CDR3: CASENSGSRNTGELFF
V: TRBV19
D: TRBD2
size: -
J: TRBJ2-2

DNA: TGTGCCTGGAGTCCCCGGGACAGCTTTAGCAATCAGCCCCAGCATTTT
CDR3: CAWSPRDSFSNQPQHF
V: TRBV30
D: TRBD1
size: -
J: TRBJ1-5

DNA: TGTGCCAGCAGCTTAGTTCGCGGGAGAGGAACGAATGAGCAGTTCTTC
CDR3: CASSLVRGRGTNEQFF
V: TRBV11-3
D: TRBD2
size: -
J: TRBJ2-1

DNA: TGTGCCAGCAGCCAAGAGACAGGGTCATCCTACGAGCAGTACTTC
CDR3: CASSQETGSSYEQYF
V: TRBV4-1
D: TRBD1
size: few
J: TRBJ2-7